The 18 T cell receptor beta chains given below trace back to one sample, sequenced in a study of regulatory T cells in long-lasting Graves disease. Noted time point: newly diagnosed GD, antithyroid drugs for less than 3 months. Scientists built the TCR library using RNA that was extracted from PBMCs. According to the study, TCR beta libraries were built with iRepertoire HTBI primers and CDR3-region Arm-PCR. Each CDR3 protein is one row after TCRdb ran MiXCR on the multiplex PCR reads. The sample holds fewer than 550,000 distinct CDR3 sequences, about 17% seen once. These sequences were also reported in another study, on T cells in Graves' hyperthyroidism and ophthalmopathy.

The sequencing used peripheral blood mononuclear cells (PBMCs), collected at new diagnosis, from a patient treated with antithyroid drugs. These receptor sequences come from a woman aged 18 to 35 with Graves disease.

The table lists this clonotype with a few counts. The chain has TRBV20-1 and TRBJ2-7; 8 bases fit TRBD2. From germline, CDR1 is DFQATT and CDR2 SNEGSKA (reference sequence). V dropped 0 bases and J dropped 0; count of bases not matched to a gene: 4. The CDR3 has 15 amino acids. This CDR3 is CSARDSGTSSYEQYF. The CDR3 nucleotides are TGCAGTGCTAGAGATTCCGGGACTAGCTCCTACGAGCAGTACTTC.

Notes on this clonotype: This clone may be a read error of a much larger clone one base away. V gene TRBV12-3 or TRBV12-4 combines with J gene TRBJ1-3; D uncertain. The CDR3 loop spans 13 amino acids. The DNA of the CDR3 is TGTGTCAGCAGTGTACAAACGGGAAACACCATATATTTT. Translation: CVSSVQTGNTIYF.

The table lists this clonotype with a few counts. The V gene is TRBV19, the J gene TRBJ1-2, with a tentative D call TRBD1 (6 bases). Germline V gives CDR1 LNHDA, CDR2 SQIVND (reference sequence). V lost 9 bases and J 4 bases, leaving 15 bases between the germline ends. This CDR3 comprises 13 residues. CDR3 amino acids: CASRTGTGYGYTF. The DNA of the CDR3 is TGTGCCAGCCGAACAGGGACTGGCTATGGCTACACCTTC.

This clonotype occurred a few times. This chain joins TRBV7-2 and TRBJ2-7, with 11 bases matching TRBD2. V lost 5 bases to trimming and J lost 0 bases; unmatched junction nucleotides: 6. CDR3 size: 16 residues. CDR1 is SGHTA, CDR2 FQGNSA, per germline. The CDR3: CASSPPGLAASYEQYF. The CDR3 bases are TGTGCCAGCAGCCCCCCGGGACTAGCGGCCTCCTACGAGCAGTACTTC.

This clonotype has ten or more counts. The chain recombines TRBV28 with TRBJ2-1; 10 positions match TRBD2. Trimming at V came to 5 bases and at J to 8 bases, leaving 9 bases not matched to a gene. CDR1 is MDHEN, CDR2 SYDVKM, per germline. This CDR3 is 15 amino acids long. The CDR3 region has the DNA TGTGCCAGCAGTCCCCTGGCTAGCGGGAGTTATGAGCAGTTCTTC. This sequence encodes CASSPLASGSYEQFF. The entire variable domain, with the rest obtained from reference TRBV28 and TRBJ2-1, is as follows: DVKVTQSSRYLVKRTGEKVFLECVQDMDHENMFWYRQDPGLGLRLIYFSYDVKMKEKGDIPEGYSVSREKKERFSLILESASTNQTSMYLCASSPLASGSYEQFFGPGTRLTVL.

The table lists this clonotype with many counts. The chain joins TRBV7-2 to TRBJ1-2, with TRBD1 matching 7 bases. Germline V CDR1 and CDR2: SGHTA, FQGNSA. This CDR3 has 11 residues. After removal of 6 bases from V and 10 bases from J, the junction contained 5 bases not matched to a gene. CDR3 protein: CASRRQGFYTF. DNA for the CDR3: TGTGCCAGCAGGAGACAGGGCTTCTACACCTTC.

This clonotype was found many times. This chain connects TRBV29-1 to TRBJ2-5; D is unresolved. V was clipped by 4 bases and J by 2 bases, with 11 bases between them. The CDR3 contains 13 residues. The germline CDR1 and CDR2 sequences are SQVTM and ANQGSEA. CDR3 sequence reads: CSVAVLVQETQYF. The CDR3 DNA is TGCAGCGTTGCGGTGTTAGTGCAAGAGACCCAGTACTTC.

This clonotype was seen ten or more times. V and J are TRBV20-1 and TRBJ2-1, with TRBD2 matching 9 bases. The CDR3 length is 15 residues. Germline CDR1 and CDR2: DFQATT and SNEGSKA (reference sequence). V dropped 2 bases and J dropped 6; count of bases not matched to a gene: 8. In DNA, the CDR3 is TGCAGTGCTAGACGGGCTAGCGGGAAAATCAATGAGCAGTTCTTC. It codes for CSARRASGKINEQFF.

This chain joins TRBV25-1 and TRBJ2-2; TRBD1 aligns across 7 bases. The CDR3 covers 16 residues. The germline gives CDR1 MGHDK, CDR2 SYGVNS. The V gene end was trimmed by 3 bases and the J gene end by 5 bases; junction bases not matched to a gene: 9. The CDR3 DNA sequence: TGTGCCAGCAGTGAGTACAGGGGAATGGATACCGGGGAGCTGTTTTTT. Amino acids: CASSEYRGMDTGELFF.

This clonotype was recorded many times. The chain recombines TRBV20-1 with TRBJ1-4; D gene unclear. The germline gives CDR1 DFQATT, CDR2 SNEGSKA (reference sequence). The CDR3 is made up of 12 amino acids. V lost 1 base and J lost 8, with 8 bases in between. This chain's CDR3 is CSARVFGEKLFF. CDR3 nucleotide sequence: TGCAGTGCTAGAGTATTCGGAGAAAAACTGTTTTTT.

With regard to this clonotype: This may come from a read error, since a much larger clone is one base off. The chain recombines TRBV6-1 with TRBJ2-2; 11 bases line up with TRBD1. The CDR3 length is 14 residues. Germline values: CDR1 MNHNS, CDR2 SASEGT. Losses at the gene ends were 6 bases for V and 7 bases for J; bases not matched to a gene: 4. The CDR3 bases are TGTGCCAGCAGCTGGGGACAGGGGGTCGGGGAGCTGTTTTTT. This sequence encodes CASSWGQGVGELFF.

The sample holds many counts of this clonotype. The J gene is TRBJ2-5, the V gene TRBV2, with D perhaps matching TRBD1 (6 bases). This CDR3 region has 13 residues. The V and J ends lost 6 bases and 5 bases respectively, with 13 bases between them. CDR1 is SNHLY, CDR2 FYNNEI, per germline. CDR3 amino acids: CASSNGQRETQYF. CDR3 nucleotide sequence: TGTGCCAGCAGCAATGGACAGAGGGAGACCCAGTACTTC. The whole variable domain, remainder taken from reference TRBV2 and TRBJ2-5, is EPEVTQTPSHQVTQMGQEVILRCVPISNHLYFYWYRQILGQKVEFLVSFYNNEISEKSEIFDDQFSVERPDGSNFTLKIRSTKLEDSAMYFCASSNGQRETQYFGPGTRLLVL.

The V and J genes are TRBV2 and TRBJ2-7, with D maybe TRBD2 (5 bases). The V and J ends lost 8 bases and 6 bases respectively, with 11 bases between them. Germline CDR1 and CDR2: SNHLY and FYNNEI. This CDR3 is 11 amino acids long. In DNA form, the CDR3 reads TGTGCCAGCCGGGGAATGTCCGAGCAGTACTTC. It specifies CASRGMSEQYF.

This clonotype was seen a few times. The chain is built from TRBV7-2 and TRBJ2-3, with no clear D. Germline V gene data show CDR1 as SGHTA and CDR2 as FQGNSA. V gave up 2 bases and J gave up 2 bases, with 8 bases separating them. The CDR3 sequence is 14 residues long. CDR3 in DNA: TGTGCCAGCAGCTTACGAGTGACCACAGATACGCAGTATTTT. Translating it yields CASSLRVTTDTQYF.

This clonotype came up many times. This chain links TRBV28 with TRBJ1-5; D remains ambiguous. Germline V gives CDR1 MDHEN, CDR2 SYDVKM. The CDR3 sequence is 13 residues long. Trimming took 4 bases from V and 4 from J, leaving 8 bases between them. The CDR3 DNA reads TGTGCCAGCAGTTCGAGATGGAATCAGCCCCAGCATTTT. Protein: CASSSRWNQPQHF.

The table lists this clonotype with a few counts. At one end, the junction sequence differs from germline, possibly due to a read error. CDR3 DNA sequence: TGTGCCAGCAGCCCGTATCCAGAAGTAAGAGGTGGCTACACCTTC. Its translation: CASSPYPEVRGGYTF. V and J are TRBV5-1 and TRBJ1-2; D not certain. The germline V gene encodes CDR1 SGHRS and CDR2 YFSETQ. The CDR3 runs 15 residues.

This clonotype was found a few times. This chain uses TRBV6-2 or TRBV6-3 with TRBJ2-5; D ambiguous. Germline V gene lookup returns CDR1 MNHEY and CDR2 SVGEGT. The CDR3 is made up of 14 amino acids. V shed 5 bases and J shed 2 bases, with 12 bases lying between them. The CDR3, as DNA: TGTGCCAGCAGTGACCCGATCCGGCAAGAGACCCAGTACTTC. Amino acids: CASSDPIRQETQYF.

The chain uses TRBV5-1 and TRBJ2-7, with 10 bases lining up with TRBD2. Germline V gene lookup returns CDR1 SGHRS and CDR2 YFSETQ. V shed 1 base and J 6 bases; nucleotides not matched to a gene: 7. The CDR3 has 15 amino acids. CDR3 in amino acids: CASSLQAGGPGEQYF. CDR3 in DNA: TGCGCCAGCAGCTTGCAAGCGGGAGGGCCGGGCGAGCAGTACTTC.